This T cell receptor beta chain was found in a study of blood T cells in healthy people across ages. This clonotype was observed many times. The antigen remains unidentified. Germline-derived CDR1 and CDR2 are SGHNT and YENEEA. With 4 bases removed from V and 1 base from J, the gap between germline ends came to 13 bases. There are 15 residues in the CDR3. For the second PCR, which ran for about 6 to 11 cycles, a sample-barcoded 5' primer and a J-beta primer mix were used. Each cDNA molecule was tagged by a template-switch adaptor with 12 random nucleotides. Via MiXCR, TCRdb re-called the 5' RACE reads, giving one row per CDR3 protein. There are approximately 690,000 distinct CDR3 sequences in the sample; about 53% occur only once, and approximately 40% lies in the top ten. Study results and limitations: Long-lived and aged donors differed, with more naive CD4+ cells and higher diversity in the long-lived. Calculation of diversity from one million T cells yielded estimates considered to be underestimates.

The source is a man in his sixties in good health. Sequenced sample: blood. The chain has TRBV11-3 and TRBJ1-1; D is uncertain. CDR3 loop: CASSSNPRQNTEAFF. CDR3 DNA: TGTGCCAGCAGCTCCAACCCGAGGCAGAACACTGAAGCTTTCTTT.